Listed below are T cell receptor beta chains from one sample, sequenced in a study of post-analysis software for immune sequencing data. TCRdb recomputed calls from the PCR reads with MiXCR, one row per CDR3 protein. The data contain about 770,000 distinct CDR3 sequences, under 60% of them singletons. Specimen: blood. These receptors were collected from a girl between 5 and 17 years old with multiple sclerosis. Each CDR3 is given with its conserved first and last residue. The D gene is left open where the match is weak. Rows may omit the clone size; those that give it use once, few, many or a size class.

>13|TRBJ2-1|NA|TRBV9|few
TGTGCCAGCAGCGTAGTAGGGGACGGATTCAGGTTCTTC
CASSVVGDGFRFF
>14|TRBJ2-5|NA|TRBV20-1|NA
TGCAGTGCTGCCGAGACTTGGTTCGAAGAGACCCAGTACTTC
CSAAETWFEETQYF
>13|TRBJ1-1|NA|TRBV20-1|NA
TGCAGTGCCCATAGGACAGCCAACACTGAAGCTTTCTTT
CSAHRTANTEAFF
>14|TRBJ2-4|NA|TRBV7-2|NA
TGTGCCAGCAGCTTAGCGGGTGGTCAGTCTCTTCAGTACTTC
CASSLAGGQSLQYF
>15|TRBJ2-7|NA|TRBV4-3|NA
TGCGCCAGCAGCCAAGTGTTTCGCTCCAGGGAGCAGCAGTACTTC
CASSQVFRSREQQYF
>13|TRBJ1-1|TRBD1|TRBV20-1|NA
TGCAGTGCCCCGGGACAGACGAACACTGAAGCTTTCTTT
CSAPGQTNTEAFF
>17|TRBJ2-2|NA|TRBV4-1|NA
TGCGCCAGCAGCCAAGACCGGCTTCCTCCTAACACCGGGGAGCTGTTTTTT
CASSQDRLPPNTGELFF
>19|TRBJ2-1|TRBD2|TRBV20-1|NA
TGCAGTGCTAGATTTCCCGGGACTAGCGGAAAAATCTCCTACAATGAGCAGTTCTTC
CSARFPGTSGKISYNEQFF
>16|TRBJ1-2|TRBD1|TRBV5-5|NA
TGTGCCAGCAGCTCCCCCGGACAGGGTCGGAACTATGGCTACACCTTC
CASSSPGQGRNYGYTF
>14|TRBJ2-7|NA|TRBV11-1|NA
TGTGCCAGCAGCCAACGGGAGAGCTCCTACGAGCAGTACTTC
CASSQRESSYEQYF
>14|TRBJ2-3|NA|TRBV29-1|NA
TGCAGCGTTGGAGGGCAGTTGGGGACAGATACGCAGTATTTT
CSVGGQLGTDTQYF
>15|TRBJ2-7|TRBD2|TRBV6-1|few
TGTGCCAGCAGTGAAGGACTAGCGAAGAACTACGAGCAGTACTTC
CASSEGLAKNYEQYF
>16|TRBJ2-3|NA|TRBV6-5|few
TGTGCCAGCAGTCCAGGGCTAGTTGGGGCTCCAGATACGCAGTATTTT
CASSPGLVGAPDTQYF
>15|TRBJ1-1|TRBD1|TRBV10-3|NA
TGTGCCATCAGTGAGCAACAGGGGCTGGGTACTGAAGCTTTCTTT
CAISEQQGLGTEAFF
>16|TRBJ2-3|NA|TRBV7-9|NA
TGTGCCGGCAGCCCACGGGATGCCGACCGCACAGATACGCAGTATTTT
CAGSPRDADRTDTQYF
>16|TRBJ2-3|NA|TRBV9|NA
TGTGCCAGCAGCGTAGGGGGACGAAGAGCGACAGATACGCAGTATTTT
CASSVGGRRATDTQYF
>12|TRBJ2-3|NA|TRBV20-1|few
TGCAGTGCTAGTGGGGGATCAGATACGCAGTATTTT
CSASGGSDTQYF
>12|TRBJ2-7|NA|TRBV12-3/TRBV12-4|NA
TGTGCCAGCAGTTATATAACCTACGAGCAGTACTTC
CASSYITYEQYF
>13|TRBJ2-7|NA|TRBV5-1|NA
TGCGCCAGCGGCCAAGGACCGCGGTACGAGCAGTACTTC
CASGQGPRYEQYF
>17|TRBJ2-1|TRBD2|TRBV11-2|NA
TGTGCCAGCAGCCCCTACTCTACTAGCGGGAGCCATTATGAGCAGTTCTTC
CASSPYSTSGSHYEQFF
>15|TRBJ1-2|TRBD1|TRBV27|NA
TGTGCCAGCAGTCTCCTCGGACAGGGGGCGAGCGGCTACACCTTC
CASSLLGQGASGYTF
>13|TRBJ1-1|NA|TRBV5-1|NA
TGCGCCAGCAGCCCCGTTGGGAACACTGAAGCTTTCTTT
CASSPVGNTEAFF
>15|TRBJ1-2|NA|TRBV12-5|NA
TGTGCTAGTGGTTTGCCGTACGAGCGGGGGTATGGCTACACCTTC
CASGLPYERGYGYTF
>15|TRBJ1-5|NA|TRBV6-6|NA
TGTGCCAGCAGTTACTCAGACTATAGCAATCAGCCCCAGCATTTT
CASSYSDYSNQPQHF